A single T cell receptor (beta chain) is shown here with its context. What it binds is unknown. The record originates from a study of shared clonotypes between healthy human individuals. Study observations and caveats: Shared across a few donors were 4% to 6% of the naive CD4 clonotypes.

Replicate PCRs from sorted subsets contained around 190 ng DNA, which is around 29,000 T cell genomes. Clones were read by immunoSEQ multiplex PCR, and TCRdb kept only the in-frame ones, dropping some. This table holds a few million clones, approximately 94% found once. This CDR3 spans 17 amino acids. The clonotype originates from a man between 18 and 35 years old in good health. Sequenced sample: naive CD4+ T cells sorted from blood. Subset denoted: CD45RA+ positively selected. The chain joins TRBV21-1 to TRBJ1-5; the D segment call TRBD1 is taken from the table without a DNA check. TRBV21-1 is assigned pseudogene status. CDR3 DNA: TGTGCCAGCAGCAAAAGGACAGGGATCGGTAGCAATCAGCCCCAGCATTTT. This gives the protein CASSKRTGIGSNQPQHF.